This T cell receptor beta chain was sequenced during a study of T cell changes during pregnancy in multiple sclerosis. The trim removed 4 bases at V and 3 bases at J, leaving 4 bases unmatched. CDR3 length: 15 amino acids. CDR1 is MNHNS and CDR2 is SASEGT in the germline V gene. The repertoire was sequenced with immunoSEQ multiplex PCR; TCRdb's copy has only in-frame clones and lacks some. This table holds some 57,000 clones, 90% to 95% found once. The origin of this receptor is a female donor with multiple sclerosis, enrolled in a pregnancy study. The specimen comprised CD4+ T cells from peripheral blood mononuclear cells, sampled in the first trimester of pregnancy. V gene TRBV6-1 combines with J gene TRBJ2-3; 10 bases are shared with TRBD2. This chain's CDR3 is CASSAVAGGTDTQYF. In DNA, the CDR3 is TGTGCCAGCAGTGCCGTAGCGGGGGGAACAGATACGCAGTATTTT.